Listed here are 23 T cell receptor beta chains from one sample, sequenced in a study of blood T cell repertoires in COVID-19. Using immunoSEQ multiplex PCR, the repertoire was profiled, and TCRdb retains in-frame clones only, with some absent. The table lists around 94,000 clones, 87% of them singletons. Sequencing used peripheral blood. Receptor source: a man aged 50-59 years with active COVID-19.

The chain carries TRBV4-1 and TRBJ1-6, with 7 bases matching TRBD1. This CDR3 contains 16 residues. V lost 4 bases to trimming and J lost 6 bases; unmatched junction nucleotides: 9. Germline V gene data show CDR1 as MGHRA and CDR2 as YSYEKL. The CDR3 nucleotides read TGCGCCAGCAGCCTTGAAGACAGGGTGGTTAATTCACCCCTCCACTTT. Translating gives CASSLEDRVVNSPLHF.

V usage is TRBV18 and J usage is TRBJ2-2; D gene ambiguous. The CDR3 contains 13 residues. Germline-derived CDR1 and CDR2 are KGHSH and LQKENI. Trimming removed 1 base from V and 5 bases from J, with 5 bases in between. CDR3 loop: CASSPLVTGELFF. CDR3 nucleotide sequence: TGTGCCAGCTCACCACTAGTGACCGGGGAGCTGTTTTTT.

This chain joins TRBV13 and TRBJ1-2; D is uncertain. CDR3 size: 16 residues. The ends were cut back, 0 bases at V and 1 base at J, with 12 bases in the middle. Germline CDR1 reads PRHDT; CDR2 reads FYEKMQ (reference sequence). The CDR3 DNA follows: TGTGCCAGCAGCTTAGGGTCGTCAGGAAATAACTATGGCTACACCTTC. Amino acid sequence: CASSLGSSGNNYGYTF.

The chain couples TRBV7-9 to TRBJ1-1; 9 bases map to TRBD1. CDR1 and CDR2 (germline): SEHNR, FQNEAQ (reference sequence). Trimming at V came to 5 bases and at J to 3 bases, leaving 10 bases not matched to a gene. This CDR3 is 16 amino acids long. The CDR3 here is CASSPRTGALYTEAFF. The CDR3 DNA reads as TGTGCCAGCAGCCCCCGGACAGGGGCACTATACACTGAAGCTTTCTTT.

The V gene is TRBV18, the J gene TRBJ2-1; D is perhaps TRBD1 (6 bases). The CDR3 is 15 residues long. Germline CDR1 reads KGHSH; CDR2 reads LQKENI. Trimming took 3 bases from V and 2 from J, leaving 11 bases between them. CDR3 sequence reads: CASSPRQAPYNEQFF. The CDR3 coding sequence is TGTGCCAGCTCACCCCGACAGGCCCCCTACAATGAGCAGTTCTTC.

The chain employs TRBV7-2 and TRBJ2-5; the match to TRBD2 covers 10 bases. The CDR3 has 14 amino acids. The trim removed 5 bases at V and 3 bases at J, leaving 3 bases unmatched. Germline CDR1 SGHTA, CDR2 FQGNSA. The CDR3 here is CASSPGLAEETQYF. Written as DNA, the CDR3 is TGTGCCAGCAGCCCAGGACTAGCGGAAGAGACCCAGTACTTC.

The chain uses TRBV7-9 and TRBJ2-6; D perhaps matches TRBD1 (6 bases). This CDR3 has 18 residues. Per germline, CDR1 SEHNR and CDR2 FQNEAQ (reference sequence). Trimming removed 4 bases at V and 1 base at J, with 17 bases between. CDR3 nucleotides: TGTGCCAGCAGCTCCGTTTGGGGACAACCTTCTGGGGCCAACGTCCTGACTTTC. This gives the protein CASSSVWGQPSGANVLTF.

The gene calls are TRBV25-1 and TRBJ2-3; 11 bases are a match to TRBD2. CDR3 size: 15 residues. Germline trimming cut 1 base from V and 4 bases from J; bases unmatched to any gene: 1. Germline V lookup: CDR1 MGHDK, CDR2 SYGVNS. CDR3 in amino acids: CASSESGLAADTQYF. Here the CDR3 DNA reads TGTGCCAGCAGTGAATCGGGACTAGCGGCAGATACGCAGTATTTT.

The rearrangement uses TRBV6-5 and TRBJ1-1, with D tentatively TRBD1 (5 bases). V lost 2 bases and J lost 1, with 8 bases in between. Germline CDR1 reads MNHEY; CDR2 reads SVGAGI. The CDR3 covers 14 residues. This CDR3 reads CASSYRGGNTEAFF. The CDR3 nucleotides read TGTGCCAGCAGTTACCGCGGGGGGAACACTGAAGCTTTCTTT.

CDR3 protein: CASSQGRQAGVETQYF. The CDR3, as DNA: TGTGCCAGCAGCCAAGGGAGACAGGCGGGGGTCGAGACCCAGTACTTC. J is TRBJ2-5 and V is TRBV14, with a weak D call TRBD2 (7 bases). The CDR3 has 16 amino acids. CDR1 and CDR2 (germline): SGHDN, FVKESK. Deletions cut 1 base from V and 5 bases from J, with 17 bases between.

The V gene is TRBV11-1, the J gene TRBJ2-1; TRBD1 is a possible D gene (6 bases). Trimming stripped 2 bases from V and 4 bases from J, with 12 bases between. Germline CDR1 is SGHAT and CDR2 is FQDESV (reference sequence). This CDR3 has 15 residues. DNA of the CDR3: TGTGCCAGCAGCTTAAGTGAGGACAGATACAATGAGCAGTTCTTC. It encodes CASSLSEDRYNEQFF.

The sample holds many counts of this clone. J is TRBJ2-1 and V is TRBV2, with 8 bases lining up with TRBD2. Germline assignment: CDR1 SNHLY and CDR2 FYNNEI. The V gene end was trimmed by 3 bases and the J gene end by 2 bases; junction bases not matched to a gene: 3. This CDR3 spans 15 amino acids. This CDR3 reads CASSDPGGTYNEQFF. The CDR3 DNA is TGTGCCAGCAGTGACCCGGGGGGGACCTACAATGAGCAGTTCTTC.

The J gene is TRBJ1-3, the V gene TRBV3-1 (or the pseudogene TRBV3-2), with 10 bases fitting TRBD1. V shed 4 bases and J 8 bases; nucleotides not matched to a gene: 8. This CDR3 is built from 15 residues. Germline lookup yields CDR1 LGHDT and CDR2 YNNKEL (reference sequence). The CDR3 protein is CASSPRDRGVDTIYF. The CDR3 nucleotides read TGTGCCAGCAGCCCCCGGGACAGGGGAGTGGACACCATATATTTT.

This clone was counted ten times or more. This chain uses TRBV5-4 with TRBJ1-6, with 8 bases matching TRBD1. CDR3 length equals 13 residues. CDR1 is SGHNT, CDR2 YYREEE, per germline (reference sequence). V dropped 6 bases and J dropped 9; count of bases not matched to a gene: 5. The chain's CDR3 is CASTQGGGSPLHF. CDR3 DNA sequence: TGTGCCAGCACACAGGGGGGTGGTTCACCCCTCCACTTT.

The genes are TRBV10-3 and TRBJ2-3, with D maybe TRBD2 (7 bases). V was shortened by 8 bases and J by 0 bases, with 9 bases between the two germline ends. The CDR3 spans 13 residues. Germline CDR1 and CDR2: ENHRY and SYGVKD. CDR3 nucleotide sequence: TGTGCCATCGGGGGGGCGAGCACAGATACGCAGTATTTT. This sequence encodes CAIGGASTDTQYF.

This clone was found once. The J gene is TRBJ1-2, the V gene TRBV9; the D gene is possibly TRBD1 (6 bases). CDR1 and CDR2 (germline): SGDLS, YYNGEE. V was cut by 0 bases and J by 4 bases, with 13 bases left in between. The length of the CDR3 is 15 residues. CDR3 protein: CASSVEATGIYGYTF. In nucleotides, the CDR3 is TGTGCCAGCAGCGTAGAGGCGACAGGAATCTATGGCTACACCTTC.

V usage is TRBV12-5 and J usage is TRBJ2-3; TRBD2 matches at 11 bases. Trimming removed 5 bases from V and 3 bases from J; junction bases left unmatched: 10. The V gene's germline CDR1 is LGHNT and CDR2 FRNRAP. This CDR3 region has 17 residues. The CDR3 nucleotides are TGTGCTAGTGGTCTCAGCCTTAGCGGGGGGGGTACAGATACGCAGTATTTT. This encodes CASGLSLSGGGTDTQYF. Complete variable domain (other parts from reference TRBV12-5 and TRBJ2-3): DARVTQTPRHKVTEMGQEVTMRCQPILGHNTVFWYRQTMMQGLELLAYFRNRAPLDDSGMPKDRFSAEMPDATLATLKIQPSEPRDSAVYFCASGLSLSGGGTDTQYFGPGTRLTVL.

The chain employs TRBV29-1 and TRBJ1-1, with D perhaps matching TRBD1 (5 bases). With 5 bases removed from V and 3 bases from J, the gap between germline ends came to 13 bases. The CDR3 spans 13 residues. In germline, CDR1 is SQVTM, CDR2 ANQGSEA. CDR3 sequence: CSVIWGLDTEAFF. CDR3 nucleotides: TGCAGCGTTATATGGGGCTTAGACACTGAAGCTTTCTTT.

This sequence joins TRBV6-5 and TRBJ2-1, with TRBD1 matching over 8 bases. Trimming took 6 bases from V and 0 from J; bases not matched to a gene: 4. The germline V gene encodes CDR1 MNHEY and CDR2 SVGAGI. This CDR3 is built from 15 residues. This CDR3 is CASRDRVSSYNEQFF. The CDR3 DNA reads TGTGCCAGCAGGGACAGGGTGAGCTCCTACAATGAGCAGTTCTTC.

The chain carries TRBV6-6 and TRBJ1-2, with D possibly TRBD1 on 6 matching bases. Germline lookup yields CDR1 MNHNY and CDR2 SVGAGI (reference sequence). This CDR3 spans 13 amino acids. V lost 6 bases to trimming and J lost 4 bases, with 12 bases between them. Here the CDR3 DNA reads TGTGCCAGCAGACCCGGACAGAGCTATGGCTACACCTTC. Its translation: CASRPGQSYGYTF.

This chain links TRBV3-1 (or the pseudogene TRBV3-2) with TRBJ1-5; D call uncertain. The CDR3 spans 13 residues. V shed 5 bases and J shed 4 bases, with 9 bases lying between them. The germline gives CDR1 LGHDT, CDR2 YNNKEL (reference sequence). CDR3 residues: CASSSPGNQPQHF. In DNA form, the CDR3 reads TGTGCCAGCAGCTCCCCAGGTAATCAGCCCCAGCATTTT.

The V and J genes are TRBV6-5 and TRBJ2-7; possibly TRBD2 for D (7 bases). Trimming removed 8 bases from V and 3 bases from J, with 11 bases in between. CDR1 MNHEY and CDR2 SVGAGI come from the germline V gene. The CDR3 length is 12 residues. CDR3 bases: TGTGCCAGCTCAGGGGAGGGCTACGAGCAGTACTTC. Translated: CASSGEGYEQYF.

The chain employs TRBV5-6 and TRBJ1-1, with D perhaps matching TRBD1 (5 bases). CDR3 length: 14 amino acids. V lost 0 bases to trimming and J lost 4 bases, with 10 bases between them. The V gene's germline CDR1 is SGHDT and CDR2 YYEEEE. CDR3 residues: CASSLGQLSTEAFF. The DNA of the CDR3 is TGTGCCAGCAGCTTGGGACAGCTCTCCACTGAAGCTTTCTTT.